The 22 T cell receptor beta chains given below trace back to one sample, sequenced in a study of CD8 T cells in ankylosing spondylitis. A single record per CDR3 protein comes from TCRdb applying MiXCR to the 5' RACE reads. The repertoire includes under 150,000 distinct CDR3 sequences, roughly an eighth of them detected once, and about 3% sits in the top ten. What was sequenced was blood, either unsorted or a sorted T cell fraction (not recorded which). Every receptor here comes from a female donor with ankylosing spondylitis or in good health (not recorded which).

The chain combines TRBV19 with TRBJ2-5, with D possibly being TRBD1 or TRBD2 (5 bases each). This CDR3 is 13 amino acids long. Per the germline V gene, CDR1 is LNHDA and CDR2 is SQIVND (reference sequence). The V end was cut by 11 bases, the J end by 4 bases, with 17 bases between. CDR3 coding DNA: TGTGCCTCCGGGACCATAAATTCAGAGACCCAGTACTTC. As protein: CASGTINSETQYF.

This clonotype came up many times. V usage is TRBV7-8 and J usage is TRBJ2-7; 11 positions agree with TRBD1. Germline CDR1 SGHVS, CDR2 FQNEAQ. CDR3 length: 16 residues. The V segment lost 5 bases and the J segment 5 bases; nucleotides outside the gene matches: 11. In DNA form, the CDR3 reads TGTGCCAGCAGCCACCCCGGGACAGGGGGGATTAACGAGCAGTACTTC. As protein: CASSHPGTGGINEQYF.

There are a few counts of this clonotype. V is TRBV6-5 and J is TRBJ2-3, with D possibly being TRBD1 or TRBD2 (5 bases each). V lost 3 bases to trimming and J lost 9 bases, with 13 bases between them. The CDR3 spans 13 residues. The V gene's germline CDR1 is MNHEY and CDR2 SVGAGI. The DNA for the CDR3 is TGTGCCAGCAGTTATTCACCGGGACGGACGCAGTATTTT. Translated, it gives CASSYSPGRTQYF.

This clonotype was detected only a few times. The genes are TRBV6-5 and TRBJ2-2; TRBD1 matches at 8 bases. Germline V gene sequence: CDR1 MNHEY, CDR2 SVGAGI. V was pared by 6 bases and J by 5 bases, with 5 bases of the junction left unmatched. The CDR3 contains 14 residues. DNA of the CDR3: TGTGCCAGCAGGCAGGGGGCGATAACCGGGGAGCTGTTTTTT. Translated, it gives CASRQGAITGELFF.

This clonotype has at least ten counts. The V and J genes are TRBV3-1 and TRBJ2-3; maybe TRBD1 (5 bases). Trimming removed 4 bases at V and 2 bases at J, with 10 bases between. The CDR3 totals 14 residues. Germline lookup yields CDR1 LGHDT and CDR2 YNNKEL (reference sequence). CDR3 sequence (DNA): TGTGCCAGCAGCCGGGCAGGGCTCACAGATACGCAGTATTTT. Its translation is CASSRAGLTDTQYF.

This clonotype was picked up many times. The chain joins TRBV7-2 to TRBJ2-3, with D possibly TRBD2 on 6 matching bases. Germline V CDR1 and CDR2: SGHTA, FQGNSA. Trimming took off 5 bases at V and 1 base at J, with 19 bases between the two ends. The CDR3 has 17 residues. In nucleotides, the CDR3 is TGTGCCAGCAGCACCAAAATACTAGCTGTGGGCACAGATACGCAGTATTTT. It codes for CASSTKILAVGTDTQYF.

The table lists this clonotype with a few counts. The rearrangement uses TRBV30 and TRBJ1-2; 8 nucleotides line up with TRBD1. CDR1 and CDR2 from the germline V gene are GTSNPN and SVGIG (reference sequence). The CDR3 runs 15 residues. V lost 0 bases, J lost 4 bases, and 7 bases stayed unmatched. The CDR3 region is CAWSVSGTGGYGYTF. CDR3 sequence (DNA): TGTGCCTGGAGTGTTTCCGGGACAGGTGGCTATGGCTACACCTTC.

This clonotype was seen a few times. The chain is built from TRBV7-2 and TRBJ1-6, with 7 nucleotides matching TRBD1. V lost 4 bases and J lost 9; bases outside the gene matches: 9. The CDR3 has 15 amino acids. Germline-derived CDR1 and CDR2 are SGHTA and FQGNSA. The CDR3 region has the DNA TGTGCCAGCAGCTCTAGACAGGGATGGAGTTCACCCCTCCACTTT. This sequence encodes CASSSRQGWSSPLHF.

This clonotype was seen repeatedly, ten times or more. V usage is TRBV5-1 and J usage is TRBJ2-1; 12 bases are shared with TRBD2. CDR1 is SGHRS and CDR2 is YFSETQ in the germline V gene. V trimming: 3 bases; J trimming: 10 bases; junction bases outside the gene matches: 8. This CDR3 region has 15 residues. CDR3 sequence reads: CASSSAGTSGFEQFF. In nucleotides, the CDR3 is TGCGCCAGCAGCTCGGCAGGGACTAGCGGGTTCGAGCAGTTCTTC.

Notes on this clonotype: With a much larger clone just one base away, this may be a read error. V usage is TRBV7-8 and J usage is TRBJ2-7; D is unresolved. V lost 2 bases and J 5 bases, leaving 13 bases between the germline ends. Germline CDR1 and CDR2: SGHVS and FQNEAQ. The CDR3 is made up of 14 amino acids. CDR3 DNA: TGTGCCAGCAGCTTAAAGATAGCTAACCACGAGCAGTACTTC. Amino acids: CASSLKIANHEQYF.

This clonotype was picked up many times. The V and J genes are TRBV7-8 and TRBJ2-1; 9 positions agree with TRBD2. Germline CDR1 and CDR2: SGHVS and FQNEAQ. J was trimmed by 4 bases and V by 6 bases; bases with no gene match: 7. CDR3 length equals 15 residues. The CDR3 loop is CASSKTSGLYNEQFF. The CDR3 DNA follows: TGTGCCAGCAGTAAAACTAGCGGGCTGTACAATGAGCAGTTCTTC. The full variable domain, in which reference TRBV7-8 and TRBJ2-1 provide the parts outside the CDR3, is GAGVSQSPRYKVAKRGQDVALRCDPISGHVSLFWYQQALGQGPEFLTYFQNEAQLDKSGLPSDRFFAERPEGSVSTLKIQRTQQEDSAVYLCASSKTSGLYNEQFFGPGTRLTVL.

The chain uses TRBV6-1 and TRBJ2-1; D perhaps matches TRBD2 (5 bases). Germline V lookup: CDR1 MNHNS, CDR2 SASEGT. This CDR3 comprises 14 residues. V lost 7 bases to trimming and J lost 5 bases, with 15 bases between them. Here the CDR3 reads CASNPAGVNNEQFF. CDR3 sequence (DNA): TGTGCCAGCAACCCGGCGGGCGTGAACAATGAGCAGTTCTTC.

This sequence joins TRBV12-3 or TRBV12-4 and TRBJ1-1; D perhaps matches TRBD1 (5 bases). V was pared by 5 bases and J by 5 bases, with 15 bases between. The CDR3 has 14 amino acids. CDR3 nucleotides: TGTGCCAGCAGTGCCCGTGGGGGGATAACTGAAGCTTTCTTT. Translated: CASSARGGITEAFF.

The gene calls are TRBV7-3 and TRBJ1-1, with no clear D. Deletions cut 1 base from V and 6 bases from J, with 9 bases between. The CDR3 extends over 13 amino acids. Germline V CDR1 and CDR2: SGHTA, FQGTGA. CDR3 in DNA: TGTGCCAGCAGCTTAAGTTCCGGTTCTGAAGCTTTCTTT. This sequence encodes CASSLSSGSEAFF. The full variable domain, in which reference TRBV7-3 and TRBJ1-1 provide the parts outside the CDR3, is GAGVSQTPSNKVTEKGKYVELRCDPISGHTALYWYRQSLGQGPEFLIYFQGTGAADDSGLPNDRFFAVRPEGSVSTLKIQRTERGDSAVYLCASSLSSGSEAFFGQGTRLTVV.

This chain uses TRBV2 with TRBJ2-5; 8 nucleotides agree with TRBD2. V was pared by 2 bases and J by 5 bases, with 10 bases of the junction left unmatched. The CDR3 loop spans 16 amino acids. The germline CDR1 and CDR2 sequences are SNHLY and FYNNEI. CDR3 DNA sequence: TGTGCCAGCAGTGAAAGGGAGCGGGAGTTGTACGAGACCCAGTACTTC. Translating gives CASSERERELYETQYF.

The chain has TRBV7-9 and TRBJ2-7, with 7 nucleotides matching TRBD1. V trimming: 6 bases; J trimming: 3 bases; junction bases outside the gene matches: 5. From germline, CDR1 is SEHNR and CDR2 FQNEAQ (reference sequence). The CDR3 length is 13 residues. The CDR3 loop reads CASRRRQGYEQYF. CDR3 DNA: TGTGCCAGCAGACGCCGACAGGGCTACGAGCAGTACTTC.

The chain joins TRBV15 to TRBJ2-1, with 14 bases matching TRBD2. The trim removed 0 bases at V and 7 bases at J, leaving 5 bases unmatched. Germline CDR1 reads LNHNV; CDR2 reads YYDKDF (reference sequence). This CDR3 is 17 amino acids long. The CDR3 sequence: CATSREAGTSGRNEQFF. CDR3 DNA: TGTGCCACCAGCAGAGAGGCAGGGACTAGCGGGAGAAATGAGCAGTTCTTC. Variable domain in full (rest from reference TRBV15 and TRBJ2-1): DAMVIQNPRYQVTQFGKPVTLSCSQTLNHNVMYWYQQKSSQAPKLLFHYYDKDFNNEADTPDNFQSRRPNTSFCFLDIRSPGLGDTAMYLCATSREAGTSGRNEQFFGPGTRLTVL.

This chain joins TRBV30 and TRBJ2-3; no definite D call. The germline V gene encodes CDR1 GTSNPN and CDR2 SVGIG (reference sequence). Trimming removed 4 bases from V and 9 bases from J, with 11 bases in between. This CDR3 has 11 residues. CDR3 region: CAWTLRETQYF. CDR3 sequence (DNA): TGTGCCTGGACCTTAAGAGAGACGCAGTATTTT.

This clonotype was recorded a few times. The chain recombines TRBV2 with TRBJ2-3; TRBD2 matches 11 bases. CDR1 and CDR2 (germline): SNHLY, FYNNEI. V shed 5 bases and J 4 bases; nucleotides not matched to a gene: 17. The CDR3 sequence is 19 residues long. The CDR3 DNA reads TGTGCCAGCAGTCGCCACGGGACTAGCGGAGGGGGGTCGGCAGATACGCAGTATTTT. It yields the protein CASSRHGTSGGGSADTQYF.

This clonotype was counted only a few times. The chain couples TRBV29-1 to TRBJ2-2; TRBD1 or TRBD2 may be the D gene (6 bases each). There are 14 residues in the CDR3. V lost 6 bases, J lost 3 bases, and 14 bases lay in between. Germline values: CDR1 SQVTM, CDR2 ANQGSEA. The CDR3 DNA reads as TGCAGCGTCAGAGGGGGGTCCCACACCGGGGAGCTGTTTTTT. Translated: CSVRGGSHTGELFF.

This clonotype has just a few counts. The chain carries TRBV18 and TRBJ2-5, with D possibly matching TRBD2 (5 bases). The germline V and J ends were trimmed by 3 bases and 3 bases, with 5 bases remaining between them. CDR1 is KGHSH, CDR2 LQKENI, per germline. This CDR3 contains 12 residues. This CDR3 is CASSPEEETQYF. The CDR3 DNA follows: TGTGCCAGCTCACCGGAGGAAGAGACCCAGTACTTC. The whole variable domain, remainder taken from reference TRBV18 and TRBJ2-5, is NAGVMQNPRHLVRRRGQEARLRCSPMKGHSHVYWYRQLPEEGLKFMVYLQKENIIDESGMPKERFSAEFPKEGPSILRIQQVVRGDSAAYFCASSPEEETQYFGPGTRLLVL.

Comment on this clonotype: One end of the junction varies from germline; a read error may be responsible. The chain uses TRBV12-3 or TRBV12-4 and TRBJ1-2, with a possible D match to TRBD1 (6 bases). The CDR3 loop spans 15 amino acids. CDR3 residues: CASSFLRQATNGCTF. For the CDR3, the DNA is TGTGCCAGCAGTTTTCTGCGACAGGCGACAAATGGCTGCACCTTC.